The 14 T cell receptor beta chains in this list originate from one sample, sequenced in a study of graft-versus-host responses after intestinal transplantation. Assay used: immunoSEQ multiplex PCR; TCRdb lists only in-frame clones, some missing. This table has roughly 28,000 clones, 82% appearing once. What these receptors recognize is not known. Sequences were derived from unstimulated CD4+ T cells sorted from spleen or lymph node cells, sampled before intestinal transplant. The receptors derive from a human donor who received an intestinal transplant.

This sequence joins TRBV5-5 and TRBJ2-3; D perhaps matches TRBD1 (6 bases). The CDR3 is made up of 14 amino acids. Between the trimmed V and J ends, which lost 0 bases and 2 bases, there was a span of 7 bases. CDR1 SGHKS and CDR2 YYEKEE come from the germline V gene (reference sequence). CDR3: CASSLGGPTDTQYF. The CDR3 DNA is TGTGCCAGCAGCTTGGGGGGGCCCACAGATACGCAGTATTTT.

In DNA, the CDR3 is TGCGCCAGCAGCTTGGTCAGGGATGACACCGGGGAGCTGTTTTTT. The encoded protein is CASSLVRDDTGELFF. This sequence joins TRBV5-1 and TRBJ2-2; possible D gene TRBD1, 5 bases. V was pared by 0 bases and J by 3 bases, with 9 bases between. Germline CDR1 and CDR2: SGHRS and YFSETQ. The CDR3 is 15 amino acids.

This clone was observed a single time. The chain is built from TRBV5-4 and TRBJ2-1; TRBD2 matches 9 bases. This CDR3 comprises 16 residues. Per germline, CDR1 SGHNT and CDR2 YYREEE (reference sequence). The V gene end was trimmed by 1 base and the J gene end by 7 bases; junction bases not matched to a gene: 9. The CDR3 sequence: CASSLRLAVLGNEQFF. The CDR3 DNA follows: TGTGCCAGCAGCTTGAGACTAGCGGTCCTGGGGAATGAGCAGTTCTTC.

The chain uses TRBV18 and TRBJ2-7; TRBD2 matches 7 bases. This CDR3 comprises 18 residues. Germline V gene lookup returns CDR1 KGHSH and CDR2 LQKENI. With V trimmed by 5 bases and J by 0 bases, 16 bases remained unmatched. The DNA of the CDR3 is TGTGCCAGCTCATCGACTAGCCTCCAAGAAGTTCTCTCCTACGAGCAGTACTTC. Amino acid sequence: CASSSTSLQEVLSYEQYF.

The gene calls are TRBV7-9 and TRBJ2-5; TRBD2 matches 9 bases. There are 15 residues in the CDR3. From germline, CDR1 is SEHNR and CDR2 FQNEAQ (reference sequence). J lost 4 bases, V lost 4 bases, and 7 bases had no gene match. The CDR3, as DNA: TGTGCCAGCAGCTGGCCGGGACTAGCAGGAGAGACCCAGTACTTC. Translated: CASSWPGLAGETQYF.

The chain has TRBV5-1 and TRBJ1-5, with 7 positions matching TRBD1. Germline trimming cut 4 bases from V and 0 bases from J; bases unmatched to any gene: 10. Per the germline V gene, CDR1 is SGHRS and CDR2 is YFSETQ. The CDR3 is 17 residues long. CDR3 residues: CASSPSRQGYSNQPQHF. The CDR3 DNA follows: TGCGCCAGCAGCCCCTCACGACAGGGATATAGCAATCAGCCCCAGCATTTT. The whole variable domain, remainder taken from reference TRBV5-1 and TRBJ1-5, is KAGVTQTPRYLIKTRGQQVTLSCSPISGHRSVSWYQQTPGQGLQFLFEYFSETQRNKGNFPGRFSGRQFSNSRSEMNVSTLELGDSALYLCASSPSRQGYSNQPQHFGDGTRLSIL.

This clone was seen only once. The chain couples TRBV5-1 to TRBJ1-5; D remains ambiguous. Germline V gene data show CDR1 as SGHRS and CDR2 as YFSETQ. Trimming stripped 3 bases from V and 2 bases from J, with 6 bases between. The CDR3 runs to 13 residues. This chain's CDR3 is CASSWAGNQPQHF. CDR3 DNA: TGCGCCAGCAGCTGGGCAGGCAATCAGCCCCAGCATTTT.

The rearrangement joins TRBV10-3 to TRBJ2-1; weak D call: TRBD1 (5 bases). Germline V gives CDR1 ENHRY, CDR2 SYGVKD. The CDR3 runs 12 residues. The V and J ends lost 4 bases and 4 bases respectively, with 5 bases between them. The CDR3 spells CAISGTYNEQFF. The CDR3 DNA follows: TGTGCCATCAGTGGGACATACAATGAGCAGTTCTTC.

The chain employs TRBV4-1 and TRBJ2-7; no reliable D call. There are 16 residues in the CDR3. V lost 0 bases and J lost 2, with 14 bases in between. Germline lookup yields CDR1 MGHRA and CDR2 YSYEKL. CDR3: CASSQEPTRVPYEQYF. The CDR3 DNA is TGCGCCAGCAGCCAAGAGCCCACAAGGGTGCCCTACGAGCAGTACTTC.

Only a few counts were recorded for this clone. V is TRBV6-5 and J is TRBJ2-6; perhaps TRBD1 as D (5 bases). From germline, CDR1 is MNHEY and CDR2 SVGAGI. V dropped 4 bases and J dropped 2 bases, with 9 bases sitting between them. CDR3 length: 15 residues. The CDR3: CASSSSGTGANVLTF. The DNA for the CDR3 is TGTGCCAGCAGTTCTTCAGGGACTGGGGCCAACGTCCTGACTTTC.

The chain couples TRBV6-6 to TRBJ1-1; D possibly corresponds to TRBD1 (6 bases). Germline-derived CDR1 and CDR2 are MNHNY and SVGAGI (reference sequence). V lost 5 bases and J 7 bases, leaving 17 bases between the germline ends. The CDR3 spans 14 residues. CDR3 in DNA: TGTGCCAGCAGTCTCACAGGGCACGAAGGTGAAGCTTTCTTT. Protein: CASSLTGHEGEAFF.

The chain carries TRBV4-1 and TRBJ2-5, with D perhaps TRBD1 (6 bases). The V end was cut by 1 base, the J end by 5 bases, with 8 bases between. The germline V gene encodes CDR1 MGHRA and CDR2 YSYEKL. CDR3 size: 13 residues. The CDR3: CASSQVTGETQYF. The CDR3 coding sequence is TGCGCCAGCAGCCAAGTAACAGGGGAGACCCAGTACTTC.

The chain is built from TRBV5-1 and TRBJ2-6, with 7 bases matching TRBD2. V gave up 1 base and J gave up 0 bases; unmatched junction bases: 1. Germline CDR1 SGHRS, CDR2 YFSETQ. The CDR3 has 16 amino acids. Here the CDR3 reads CASSLSGGSGANVLTF. CDR3 nucleotide sequence: TGCGCCAGCAGCTTGTCGGGGGGCTCTGGGGCCAACGTCCTGACTTTC.

The chain is built from TRBV19 and TRBJ1-5; no firm D call. The germline gives CDR1 LNHDA, CDR2 SQIVND (reference sequence). V gave up 3 bases and J gave up 0 bases, with 9 bases separating them. The CDR3 length is 15 residues. The CDR3 reads CASSISEYSNQPQHF. Here the CDR3 DNA reads TGTGCCAGTAGTATTTCCGAGTATAGCAATCAGCCCCAGCATTTT.